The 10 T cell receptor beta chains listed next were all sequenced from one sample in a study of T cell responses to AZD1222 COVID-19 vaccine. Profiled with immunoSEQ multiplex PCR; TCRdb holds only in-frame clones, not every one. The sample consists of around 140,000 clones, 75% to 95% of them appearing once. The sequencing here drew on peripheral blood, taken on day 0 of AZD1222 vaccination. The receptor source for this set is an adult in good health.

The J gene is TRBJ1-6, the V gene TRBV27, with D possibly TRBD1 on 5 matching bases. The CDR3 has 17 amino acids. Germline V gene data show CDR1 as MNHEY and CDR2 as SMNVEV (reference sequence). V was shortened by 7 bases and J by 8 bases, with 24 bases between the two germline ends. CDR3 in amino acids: CASTSPRGTGGHSPLHF. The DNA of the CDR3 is TGTGCCAGCACTTCCCCCCGGGGAACAGGAGGGCATTCACCCCTCCACTTT.

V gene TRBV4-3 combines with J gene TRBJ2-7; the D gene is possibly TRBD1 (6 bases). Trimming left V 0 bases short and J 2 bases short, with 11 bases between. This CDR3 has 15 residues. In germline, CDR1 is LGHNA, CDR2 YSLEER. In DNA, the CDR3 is TGCGCCAGCAGCCAAGAGTCCTGGGGGCCCTACGAGCAGTACTTC. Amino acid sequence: CASSQESWGPYEQYF.

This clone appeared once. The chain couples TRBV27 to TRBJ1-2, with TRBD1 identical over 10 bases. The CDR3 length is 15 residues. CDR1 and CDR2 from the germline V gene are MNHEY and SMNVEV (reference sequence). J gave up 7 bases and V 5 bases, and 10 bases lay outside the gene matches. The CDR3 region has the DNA TGTGCCAGCAGTCAGAACTCCGGGACAGGGGTTGGCTACACCTTC. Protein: CASSQNSGTGVGYTF.

The CDR3 reads CASSPQENTEAFF. CDR3 bases: TGTGCCAGCTCACCACAGGAGAACACTGAAGCTTTCTTT. The chain links TRBV18 to TRBJ1-1; D is unclear. V was trimmed by 1 base and J by 1 base, leaving 4 bases between them. The CDR3 runs 13 residues. Looked up from germline, CDR1 is KGHSH and CDR2 is LQKENI.

The CDR3 here is CASRSTSGPSYNEQFF. CDR3 in DNA: TGTGCCAGCAGGTCGACTAGCGGGCCTTCCTACAATGAGCAGTTCTTC. The chain joins TRBV7-9 to TRBJ2-1, with 10 bases lining up with TRBD2. The V and J ends lost 6 bases and 1 base, in that order; junction bases with no gene match: 6. Germline CDR1 and CDR2: SEHNR and FQNEAQ (reference sequence). CDR3 size: 16 residues. The full variable domain, rest sourced from reference TRBV7-9 and TRBJ2-1, is DTGVSQNPRHKITKRGQNVTFRCDPISEHNRLYWYRQTLGQGPEFLTYFQNEAQLEKSRLLSDRFSAERPKGSFSTLEIQRTEQGDSAMYLCASRSTSGPSYNEQFFGPGTRLTVL.

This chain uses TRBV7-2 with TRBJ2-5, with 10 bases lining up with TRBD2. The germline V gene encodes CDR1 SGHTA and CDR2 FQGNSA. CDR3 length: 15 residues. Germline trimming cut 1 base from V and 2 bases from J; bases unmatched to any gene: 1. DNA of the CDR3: TGTGCCAGCAGCTTAGAACTAGCGGGACAAGAGACCCAGTACTTC. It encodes CASSLELAGQETQYF.

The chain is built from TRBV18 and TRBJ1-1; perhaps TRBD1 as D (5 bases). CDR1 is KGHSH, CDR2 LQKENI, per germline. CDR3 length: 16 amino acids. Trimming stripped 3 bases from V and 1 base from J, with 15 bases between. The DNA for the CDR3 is TGTGCCAGCTCACCGGGTATAGCAGGGAAGAACACTGAAGCTTTCTTT. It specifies CASSPGIAGKNTEAFF.

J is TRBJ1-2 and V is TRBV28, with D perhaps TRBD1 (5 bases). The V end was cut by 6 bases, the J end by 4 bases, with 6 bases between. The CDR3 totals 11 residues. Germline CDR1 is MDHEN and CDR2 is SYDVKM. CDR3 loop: CASRDSYGYTF. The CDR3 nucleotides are TGTGCCAGCAGAGACAGCTATGGCTACACCTTC.

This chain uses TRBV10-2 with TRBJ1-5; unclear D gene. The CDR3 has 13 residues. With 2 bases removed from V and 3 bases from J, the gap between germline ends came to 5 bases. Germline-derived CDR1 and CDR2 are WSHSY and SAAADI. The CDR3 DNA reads TGCGCCAGCAGTGAGCTCCACAATCAGCCCCAGCATTTT. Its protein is CASSELHNQPQHF.

This chain's CDR3 is CASIRGSGNTIYF. CDR3 DNA: TGTGCCAGCATCAGGGGATCTGGAAACACCATATATTTT. The chain has TRBV28 and TRBJ1-3; a possible D gene is TRBD1 (6 bases). Trimming removed 7 bases at V and 1 base at J, with 8 bases between. The V gene's germline CDR1 is MDHEN and CDR2 SYDVKM. CDR3 length equals 13 residues.